This T cell receptor (beta chain) came from a study of T cells in Graves' hyperthyroidism and ophthalmopathy. Points on this clonotype: What it recognizes is unknown.

RNA transcripts were the template for amplifying TCR beta CDR3 regions. First-round RT-PCR with HTBI primers amplified the TCR CDR3 region. Via MiXCR, TCRdb re-called the multiplex PCR reads, giving one row per CDR3 protein. This sample has 300,000 to 500,000 distinct CDR3 sequences, with over 13% found just once. There are 13 residues in the CDR3. The germline V gene has CDR1 MRHNA and CDR2 SNTAGT. Trimming took 7 bases from V and 7 from J, leaving 14 bases between them. The study, taken as a whole, reports: In the blood, most expanded thyroid clonotypes above 0.001 appeared as well. Ophthalmopathy was predicted by the model a median of about six months ahead of onset.

The source is a man in his fifties with Graves' ophthalmopathy. The J gene is TRBJ2-1, the V gene TRBV6-4; D call uncertain. The sequenced material came from blood. Written as DNA, the CDR3 is TGTGCCAGCACTGTAGTGTGCTGTAATGAGCAGTTCTTC. It translates to CASTVVCCNEQFF.